This T cell receptor beta chain was sequenced during a study of CD8 T cells in ankylosing spondylitis. Study-wide points: According to the report, clones linked to the disease were significantly enriched in matched synovial fluid samples taken from ankylosing spondylitis patients. Clones linked to the disease showed a CD8+ phenotype. They occurred at relatively low frequencies in peripheral blood.

In regard to this clonotype: Its antigen is as yet unknown.

The V gene's germline CDR1 is GTSNPN and CDR2 SVGIG (reference sequence). V lost 4 bases to trimming and J lost 0 bases, with 15 bases between them. The CDR3 totals 15 residues. Making use of molecular barcodes, quantitative 5'-RACE generated TCR beta libraries. TCRdb re-called the 5' RACE reads through MiXCR, storing one row per CDR3 protein. The sample shows 250,000 to 350,000 distinct CDR3 sequences, roughly 20% of them seen only once. The chain carries TRBV30 and TRBJ1-1; unclear D gene. The sequenced sample consisted of blood, either unsorted or a sorted T cell fraction (not recorded which). This TCR was recovered from a male donor with ankylosing spondylitis or in good health (not recorded which). The CDR3 region is CAWMKGGGMNTEAFF. CDR3 sequence (DNA): TGTGCCTGGATGAAGGGAGGAGGGATGAACACTGAAGCTTTCTTT.